The clone carrying this T cell receptor beta chain was seen a handful of times. This sample was taken from a study of tumour-infiltrating T cells in Burkitt lymphoma. Overall study context: Survival, overall and progression-free, tracked with productive clonality.

Germline lookup yields CDR1 MNHNS and CDR2 SASEGT. The CDR3 has 14 amino acids. Trimming pared 7 bases from V and 2 bases from J, leaving 12 bases between. Using immunoSEQ multiplex PCR, the repertoire was profiled, and TCRdb retains in-frame clones only, with some absent. The profile covers fewer than 8,500 clones, with about a sixth appearing a single time and 2.5% to 3.5% taken by the ten largest. The sequenced material came from tumor tissue. The receptor comes from a human donor with diffuse large B-cell lymphoma. The chain uses TRBV6-1 and TRBJ1-3, with D maybe TRBD1 (5 bases). The CDR3 DNA reads as TGTGCCAGCAATCAGGGTGGTGCTGGAAACACCATATATTTT. Protein: CASNQGGAGNTIYF.